This T cell receptor beta chain was documented in a study of cytomegalovirus exposure and HLA in healthy donors. Whole-study findings and limits: Immune exposure information available was restricted to CMV serostatus. The authors later linked a missense DCLRE1C variant to TCR beta V- and J-gene trimming. In a later analysis, compared with equally common non-associated chains, HLA-associated beta chains were more expanded. The classifier, whose performance was assessed in both the original and validation cohorts, reportedly diagnosed cytomegalovirus status with high specificity and sensitivity.

From germline, CDR1 is MGHDK and CDR2 SYGVNS. V dropped 4 bases and J dropped 2; count of bases not matched to a gene: 5. The CDR3 consists of 15 residues. For this clone: The antigen is unknown.

The PCR had 60 Vbeta and 13 Jbeta primers. TCRdb's table, derived via immunoSEQ multiplex PCR, lists solely in-frame clones and lacks some. The sample consists of 120,000 or so clones, roughly 10% of them appearing once. The clonotype comes from a woman aged 18-30 years in good health and CMV-seropositive. This sequence joins TRBV25-1 and TRBJ2-1; 7 bases agree with TRBD1. Sequencing was performed on PBMCs. The CDR3 DNA is TGTGCCAGCAGTGTAACAGGGGCGGCCTACAATGAGCAGTTCTTC. Protein product: CASSVTGAAYNEQFF.